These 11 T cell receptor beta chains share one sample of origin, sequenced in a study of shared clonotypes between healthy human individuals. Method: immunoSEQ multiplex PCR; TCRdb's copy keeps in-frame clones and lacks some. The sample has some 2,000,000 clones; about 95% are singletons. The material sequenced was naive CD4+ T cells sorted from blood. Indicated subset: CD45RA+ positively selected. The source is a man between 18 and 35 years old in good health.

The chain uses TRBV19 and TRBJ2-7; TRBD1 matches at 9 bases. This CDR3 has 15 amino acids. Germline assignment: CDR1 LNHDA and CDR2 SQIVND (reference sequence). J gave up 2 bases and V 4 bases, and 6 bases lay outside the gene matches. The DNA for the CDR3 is TGTGCCAGTAGTACCTCCGGGACAGGGACCTACGAGCAGTACTTC. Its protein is CASSTSGTGTYEQYF. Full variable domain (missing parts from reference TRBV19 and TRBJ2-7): DGGITQSPKYLFRKEGQNVTLSCEQNLNHDAMYWYRQDPGQGLRLIYYSQIVNDFQKGDIAEGYSVSREKKESFPLTVTSAQKNPTAFYLCASSTSGTGTYEQYFGPGTRLTVT.

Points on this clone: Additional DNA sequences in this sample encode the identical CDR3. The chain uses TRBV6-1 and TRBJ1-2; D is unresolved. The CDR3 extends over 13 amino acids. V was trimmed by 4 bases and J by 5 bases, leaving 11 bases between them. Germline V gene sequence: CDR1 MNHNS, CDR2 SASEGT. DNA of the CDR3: TGTGCCAGCAGTGTGGAGGGAACTTATGGCTACACCTTC. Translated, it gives CASSVEGTYGYTF.

The CDR3 is CASSFDHEQYF. CDR3 nucleotide sequence: TGTGCCAGCAGCTTTGACCACGAGCAGTACTTC. The V and J genes are TRBV5-4 and TRBJ2-7; D unclear. The CDR3 extends over 11 amino acids. From germline, CDR1 is SGHNT and CDR2 YYREEE (reference sequence). Trimming took 2 bases from V and 5 from J, leaving 5 bases between them.

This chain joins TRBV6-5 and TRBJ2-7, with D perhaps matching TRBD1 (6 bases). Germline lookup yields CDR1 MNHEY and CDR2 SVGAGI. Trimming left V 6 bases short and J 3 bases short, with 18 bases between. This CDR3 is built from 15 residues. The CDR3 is CASSQAPGTNYEQYF. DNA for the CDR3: TGTGCCAGCAGCCAAGCTCCCGGGACAAACTACGAGCAGTACTTC.

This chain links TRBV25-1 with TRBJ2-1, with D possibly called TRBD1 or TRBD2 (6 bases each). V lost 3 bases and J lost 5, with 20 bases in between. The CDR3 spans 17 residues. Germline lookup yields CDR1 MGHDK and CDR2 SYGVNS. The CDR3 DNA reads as TGTGCCAGCAGTGAGCTCTTGAAGGGGGGCGCTAACAATGAGCAGTTCTTC. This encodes CASSELLKGGANNEQFF.

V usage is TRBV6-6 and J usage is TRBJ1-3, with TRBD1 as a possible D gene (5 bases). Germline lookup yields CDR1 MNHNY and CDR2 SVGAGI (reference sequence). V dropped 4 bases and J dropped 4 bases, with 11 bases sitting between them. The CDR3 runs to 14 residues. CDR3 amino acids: CASSSKGSGNTIYF. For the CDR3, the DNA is TGTGCCAGCAGTTCTAAGGGGTCGGGAAACACCATATATTTT.

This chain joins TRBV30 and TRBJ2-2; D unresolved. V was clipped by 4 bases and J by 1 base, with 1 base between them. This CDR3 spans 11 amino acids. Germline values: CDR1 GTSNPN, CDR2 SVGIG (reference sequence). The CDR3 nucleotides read TGTGCCTGGATGAACACCGGGGAGCTGTTTTTT. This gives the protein CAWMNTGELFF.

This chain's CDR3 is CASSSRQIMNTEAFF. CDR3 nucleotides: TGTGCCAGCAGCTCGCGACAAATTATGAACACTGAAGCTTTCTTT. V gene TRBV5-6 combines with J gene TRBJ1-1; D gene unclear. The CDR3 covers 15 residues. V dropped 3 bases and J dropped 0 bases, with 12 bases sitting between them. CDR1 SGHDT and CDR2 YYEEEE come from the germline V gene.

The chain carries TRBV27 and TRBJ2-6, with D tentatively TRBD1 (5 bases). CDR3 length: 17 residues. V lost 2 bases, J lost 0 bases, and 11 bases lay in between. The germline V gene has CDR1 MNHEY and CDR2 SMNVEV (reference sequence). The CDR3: CASSLQYRSSGANVLTF. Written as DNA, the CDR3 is TGTGCCAGCAGTTTACAGTACAGGAGCTCTGGGGCCAACGTCCTGACTTTC. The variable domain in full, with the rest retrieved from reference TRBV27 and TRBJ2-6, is EAQVTQNPRYLITVTGKKLTVTCSQNMNHEYMSWYRQDPGLGLRQIYYSMNVEVTDKGDVPEGYKVSRKEKRNFPLILESPSPNQTSLYFCASSLQYRSSGANVLTFGAGSRLTVL.

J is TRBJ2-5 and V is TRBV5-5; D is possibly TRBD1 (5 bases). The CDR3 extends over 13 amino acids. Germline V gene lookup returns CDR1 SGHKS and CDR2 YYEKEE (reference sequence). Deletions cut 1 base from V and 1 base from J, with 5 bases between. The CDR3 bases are TGTGCCAGCAGCTTGCAGGGCCAAGAGACCCAGTACTTC. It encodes CASSLQGQETQYF.

The CDR3 DNA reads as TGTGCCACTGGGACAACCGAAGATACGCAGTATTTT. Amino acid sequence: CATGTTEDTQYF. The V gene is TRBV10-3, the J gene TRBJ2-3; perhaps TRBD1 as D (6 bases). Germline V gene data show CDR1 as ENHRY and CDR2 as SYGVKD. This CDR3 comprises 12 residues. The germline V and J ends were trimmed by 10 bases and 5 bases, with 13 bases remaining between them.